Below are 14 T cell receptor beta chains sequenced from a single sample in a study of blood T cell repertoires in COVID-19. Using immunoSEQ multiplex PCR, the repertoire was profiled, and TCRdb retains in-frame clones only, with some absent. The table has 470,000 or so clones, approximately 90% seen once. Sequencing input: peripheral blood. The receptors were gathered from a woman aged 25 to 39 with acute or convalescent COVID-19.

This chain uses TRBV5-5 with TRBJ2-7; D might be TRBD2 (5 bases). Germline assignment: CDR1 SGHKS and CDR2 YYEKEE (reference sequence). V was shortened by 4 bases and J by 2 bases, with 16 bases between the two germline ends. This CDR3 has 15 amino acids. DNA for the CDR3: TGTGCCAGCAGCCCCGACGGGGTGCCACCCTACGAGCAGTACTTC. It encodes CASSPDGVPPYEQYF. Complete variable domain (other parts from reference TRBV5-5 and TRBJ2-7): DAGVTQSPTHLIKTRGQQVTLRCSPISGHKSVSWYQQVLGQGPQFIFQYYEKEERGRGNFPDRFSARQFPNYSSELNVNALLLGDSALYLCASSPDGVPPYEQYFGPGTRLTVT.

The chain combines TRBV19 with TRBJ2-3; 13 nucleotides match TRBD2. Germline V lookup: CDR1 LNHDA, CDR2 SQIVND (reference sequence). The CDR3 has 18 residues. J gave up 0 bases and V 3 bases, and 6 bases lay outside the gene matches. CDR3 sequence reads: CASSMGTSGDTSTDTQYF. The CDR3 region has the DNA TGTGCCAGTAGTATGGGGACTAGCGGGGACACTAGCACAGATACGCAGTATTTT.

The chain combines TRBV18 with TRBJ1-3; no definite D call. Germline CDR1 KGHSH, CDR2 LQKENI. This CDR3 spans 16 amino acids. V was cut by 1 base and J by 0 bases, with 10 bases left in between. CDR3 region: CASSPLEANSGNTIYF. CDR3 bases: TGTGCCAGCTCACCACTCGAAGCGAACTCTGGAAACACCATATATTTT. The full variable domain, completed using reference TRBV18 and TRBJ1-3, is NAGVMQNPRHLVRRRGQEARLRCSPMKGHSHVYWYRQLPEEGLKFMVYLQKENIIDESGMPKERFSAEFPKEGPSILRIQQVVRGDSAAYFCASSPLEANSGNTIYFGEGSWLTVV.

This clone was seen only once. This CDR3 is CASSLARDQPQHF. CDR3 nucleotides: TGTGCCAGCAGCTTAGCGCGCGATCAGCCCCAGCATTTT. The chain links TRBV7-7 to TRBJ1-5; no firm D call. The CDR3 contains 13 residues. Germline V lookup: CDR1 SSHAT, CDR2 FNYEAQ (reference sequence). V lost 0 bases and J 5 bases, leaving 5 bases between the germline ends.

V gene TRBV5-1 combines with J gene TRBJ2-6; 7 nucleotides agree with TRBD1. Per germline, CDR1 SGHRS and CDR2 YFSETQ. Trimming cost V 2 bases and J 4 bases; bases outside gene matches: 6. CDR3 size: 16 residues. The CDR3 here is CASSFNTGVGANVLTF. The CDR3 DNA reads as TGCGCCAGCAGCTTCAATACAGGGGTAGGGGCCAACGTCCTGACTTTC.

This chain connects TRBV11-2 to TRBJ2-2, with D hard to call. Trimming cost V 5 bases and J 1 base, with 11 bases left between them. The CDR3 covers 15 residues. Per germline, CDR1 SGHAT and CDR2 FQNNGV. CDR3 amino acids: CASSGWRGNTGELFF. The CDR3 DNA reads TGTGCCAGCAGCGGGTGGCGAGGGAACACCGGGGAGCTGTTTTTT.

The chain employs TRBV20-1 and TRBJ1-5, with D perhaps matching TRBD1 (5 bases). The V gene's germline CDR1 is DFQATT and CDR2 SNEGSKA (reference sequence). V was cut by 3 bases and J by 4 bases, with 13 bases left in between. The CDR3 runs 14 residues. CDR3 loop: CSASPGGTNQPQHF. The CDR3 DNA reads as TGCAGTGCTAGTCCGGGAGGGACTAATCAGCCCCAGCATTTT.

The CDR3 DNA sequence: TGTGCCATCAGTCAGGGACAGGTCTACTACGAGCAGTACTTC. The encoded protein is CAISQGQVYYEQYF. The gene calls are TRBV10-3 and TRBJ2-7; TRBD1 matches 8 bases. This CDR3 region has 14 residues. Germline lookup yields CDR1 ENHRY and CDR2 SYGVKD. The ends lost 5 bases at V and 3 bases at J; junction bases unmatched: 6.

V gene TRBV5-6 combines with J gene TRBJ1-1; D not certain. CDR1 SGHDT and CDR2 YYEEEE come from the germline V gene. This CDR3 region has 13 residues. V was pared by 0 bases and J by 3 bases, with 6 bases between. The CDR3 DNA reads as TGTGCCAGCAGCTTGGGACGGGACACTGAAGCTTTCTTT. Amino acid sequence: CASSLGRDTEAFF.

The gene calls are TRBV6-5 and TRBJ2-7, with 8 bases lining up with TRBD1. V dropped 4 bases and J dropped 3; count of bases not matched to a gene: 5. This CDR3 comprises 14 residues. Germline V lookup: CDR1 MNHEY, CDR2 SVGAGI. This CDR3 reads CASSLGQGGYEQYF. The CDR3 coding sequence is TGTGCCAGCAGTTTAGGACAGGGCGGCTACGAGCAGTACTTC.

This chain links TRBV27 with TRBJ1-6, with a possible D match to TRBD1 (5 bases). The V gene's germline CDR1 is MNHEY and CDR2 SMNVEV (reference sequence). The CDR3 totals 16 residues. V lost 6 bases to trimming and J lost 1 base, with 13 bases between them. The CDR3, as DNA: TGTGCCAGCAGGTGGGGCGACGGTTCCTATAATTCACCCCTCCACTTT. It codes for CASRWGDGSYNSPLHF.

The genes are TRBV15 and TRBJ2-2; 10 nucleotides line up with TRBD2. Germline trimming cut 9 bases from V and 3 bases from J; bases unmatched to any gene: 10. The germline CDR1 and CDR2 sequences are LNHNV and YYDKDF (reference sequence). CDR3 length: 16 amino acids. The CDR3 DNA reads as TGTGCCACGGAGGCCAGGACTAGCGGATACACCGGGGAGCTGTTTTTT. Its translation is CATEARTSGYTGELFF.

The CDR3 spells CASSFLLVSSYNSPLHF. The CDR3 nucleotides read TGTGCCAGCAGTTTTCTACTGGTTAGCTCCTATAATTCACCCCTCCACTTT. The chain carries TRBV28 and TRBJ1-6; D ambiguous. Trimming cost V 3 bases and J 0 bases, with 12 bases left between them. CDR1 is MDHEN and CDR2 is SYDVKM in the germline V gene. The CDR3 covers 17 residues.

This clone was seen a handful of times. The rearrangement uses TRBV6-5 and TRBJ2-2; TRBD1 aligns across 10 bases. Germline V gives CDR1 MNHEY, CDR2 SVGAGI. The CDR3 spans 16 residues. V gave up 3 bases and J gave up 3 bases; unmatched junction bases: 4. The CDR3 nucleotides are TGTGCCAGCAGTTATTGGGGACAGGGGTACACCGGGGAGCTGTTTTTT. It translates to CASSYWGQGYTGELFF.